These 13 T cell receptor beta chains came from one sample sequenced in a study of regulatory T cells in long-lasting Graves disease. Specified time point: newly diagnosed GD, antithyroid drugs for less than 3 months. TCR sequences were obtained from RNA taken from PBMCs. Arm-PCR of CDR3 regions and iRepertoire HTBI primers were used to build TCR beta libraries. TCRdb fed the multiplex PCR reads into MiXCR, producing one record per CDR3 protein. The data contain roughly 500,000 distinct CDR3 sequences, approximately 13% of them singletons. This same sample was also part of a study on T cells in Graves' hyperthyroidism and ophthalmopathy.

The specimen comprised peripheral blood mononuclear cells (PBMCs), sampled at new diagnosis, from a patient treated with antithyroid drugs. The receptors here all came from a young man with Graves disease.

Of note for this clonotype: A much larger clone lies a single base off, so this may be a read error. The chain carries TRBV28 and TRBJ2-1; D ambiguous. Trimming shortened V by 5 bases and J by 7 bases, and 9 bases separated the two germline ends. The germline V gene encodes CDR1 MDHEN and CDR2 SYDVKM. The CDR3 has 12 residues. CDR3 amino acids: CASSGHGNEQFF. The CDR3 DNA reads as TGTGCCAGCAGTGGGCATGGAAATGAGCAGTTCTTC.

This clonotype turned up a few times. The chain is built from TRBV11-3 and TRBJ2-5; D is uncertain. The length of the CDR3 is 14 residues. Deletions cut 1 base from V and 2 bases from J, with 8 bases between. CDR1 and CDR2 from the germline V gene are SGHNT and YENEEA. The CDR3 loop is CASSLVLQQETQYF. In DNA, the CDR3 is TGTGCCAGCAGCTTAGTACTTCAGCAAGAGACCCAGTACTTC.

The chain combines TRBV20-1 with TRBJ2-1, with 7 nucleotides matching TRBD2. CDR3 length equals 11 residues. Germline values: CDR1 DFQATT, CDR2 SNEGSKA (reference sequence). With V trimmed by 6 bases and J by 10 bases, 6 bases remained unmatched. Here the CDR3 DNA reads TGCAGTGCCGGGGGAGGGTACGAGCAGTTCTTC. Translated: CSAGGGYEQFF.

Regarding this clonotype: Germline and junction disagree at one end, which may indicate a read error. CDR3 nucleotide sequence: TGCAGTGCTAGAGAAAAGCGTCTGATCTTC. Translating gives CSAREKRLIF. The chain joins TRBV20-1 to TRBJ2-1; D gene uncertain. There are 10 residues in the CDR3. Per germline, CDR1 DFQATT and CDR2 SNEGSKA (reference sequence).

This clonotype was found many times. The chain joins TRBV18 to TRBJ1-3; D gene uncertain. The germline V gene encodes CDR1 KGHSH and CDR2 LQKENI. CDR3 length: 13 residues. Trimming removed 0 bases from V and 5 bases from J, with 5 bases in between. This CDR3 reads CASSPPLRNTIYF. CDR3 sequence (DNA): TGTGCCAGCTCACCACCCCTCCGAAACACCATATATTTT.

This clonotype was counted only a few times. DNA of the CDR3: TGTGCCAGCTCACCAAGTAGGGTACACCAAAATGAAAAACTGTTTTTT. It codes for CASSPSRVHQNEKLFF. This rearrangement joins TRBV18 to TRBJ1-4, with D uncertain. Per germline, CDR1 KGHSH and CDR2 LQKENI. V was cut by 2 bases and J by 5 bases, with 15 bases left in between. The CDR3 covers 16 residues.

There are many counts of this clonotype. The chain recombines TRBV3-1 with TRBJ2-1; 11 nucleotides match TRBD2. This CDR3 spans 15 amino acids. The germline V gene has CDR1 LGHDT and CDR2 YNNKEL (reference sequence). Trimming removed 5 bases from V and 8 bases from J; junction bases left unmatched: 8. DNA for the CDR3: TGTGCCAGCAGCTTGCTACTAGCGGGAGCCGATGAGCAGTTCTTC. Encoded protein: CASSLLLAGADEQFF.

This chain links TRBV5-1 with TRBJ2-7; D is unresolved. Germline CDR1 and CDR2: SGHRS and YFSETQ. V was clipped by 3 bases and J by 0 bases, with 7 bases between them. The CDR3 consists of 13 residues. The CDR3 DNA reads TGCGCCAGCAGCTACCATAGCTCCTACGAGCAGTACTTC. This sequence encodes CASSYHSSYEQYF.

This clonotype was picked up many times. V is TRBV29-1 and J is TRBJ2-1; D is perhaps TRBD2 (7 bases). Trimming shortened V by 4 bases and J by 4 bases, and 20 bases separated the two germline ends. CDR1 is SQVTM, CDR2 ANQGSEA, per germline. The CDR3 covers 16 residues. The CDR3 nucleotides read TGCAGCGTTGGCGGGGGCGTCGGGCCGTTATACAATGAGCAGTTCTTC. Amino acid sequence: CSVGGGVGPLYNEQFF.

This clonotype appeared many times. The gene calls are TRBV29-1 and TRBJ2-7, with 14 bases that match TRBD2. Germline V CDR1 and CDR2: SQVTM, ANQGSEA. This CDR3 is built from 14 residues. The V segment lost 8 bases and the J segment 6 bases; nucleotides outside the gene matches: 9. The CDR3 loop reads CSLTQGTSGSEQYF. Here the CDR3 DNA reads TGCAGCCTAACACAAGGGACTAGCGGGAGCGAGCAGTACTTC.

The sample holds many counts of this clonotype. The rearrangement uses TRBV6-1 and TRBJ1-2; the D gene is possibly TRBD1 (5 bases). CDR3 length: 14 residues. The ends were cut back, 5 bases at V and 0 bases at J, with 10 bases in the middle. Germline CDR1 reads MNHNS; CDR2 reads SASEGT. The CDR3 loop is CASSPGTTNYGYTF. The CDR3 region has the DNA TGTGCCAGCAGTCCCGGGACCACTAACTATGGCTACACCTTC.

This clonotype has only a few counts. As DNA, the CDR3 is TGTGCCAGTAGTTGGGACGGACAGAACACTGAAGCTTTCTTT. Translation gives CASSWDGQNTEAFF. The chain combines TRBV19 with TRBJ1-1, with TRBD1 as a possible D gene (5 bases). Germline V lookup: CDR1 LNHDA, CDR2 SQIVND (reference sequence). This CDR3 is built from 14 residues. Trimming stripped 5 bases from V and 1 base from J, with 11 bases between.

This clonotype has a handful of counts. This chain uses TRBV7-2 with TRBJ2-6; a weak D match, TRBD2 (6 bases). In germline, CDR1 is SGHTA, CDR2 FQGNSA. The CDR3 is 19 residues long. Trimming stripped 1 base from V and 0 bases from J, with 16 bases between. CDR3 nucleotides: TGTGCCAGCAGCTTAGAGTTGGCTAGCGCGAGCTCTGGGGCCAACGTCCTGACTTTC. This sequence encodes CASSLELASASSGANVLTF.